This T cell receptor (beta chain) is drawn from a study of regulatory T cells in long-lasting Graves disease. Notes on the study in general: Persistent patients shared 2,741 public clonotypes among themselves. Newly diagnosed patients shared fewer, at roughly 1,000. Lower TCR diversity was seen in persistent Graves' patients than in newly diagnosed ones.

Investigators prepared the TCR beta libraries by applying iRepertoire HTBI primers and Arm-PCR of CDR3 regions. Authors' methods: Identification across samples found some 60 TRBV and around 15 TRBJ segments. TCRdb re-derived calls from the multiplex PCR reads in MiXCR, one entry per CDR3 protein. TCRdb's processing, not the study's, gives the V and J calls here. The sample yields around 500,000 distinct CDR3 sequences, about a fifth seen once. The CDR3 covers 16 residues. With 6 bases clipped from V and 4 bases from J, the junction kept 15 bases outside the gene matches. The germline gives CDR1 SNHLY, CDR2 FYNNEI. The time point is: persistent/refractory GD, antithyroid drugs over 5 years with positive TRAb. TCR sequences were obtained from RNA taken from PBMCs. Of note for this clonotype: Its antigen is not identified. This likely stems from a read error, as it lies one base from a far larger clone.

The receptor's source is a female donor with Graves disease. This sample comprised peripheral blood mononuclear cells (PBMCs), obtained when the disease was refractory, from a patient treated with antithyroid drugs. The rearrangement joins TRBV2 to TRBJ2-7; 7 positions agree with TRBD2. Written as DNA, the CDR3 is TGTGCCAGCAGCCCTTCTAGCGGTAGGGAGATGTACGAGCAGTACTTC. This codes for CASSPSSGREMYEQYF.